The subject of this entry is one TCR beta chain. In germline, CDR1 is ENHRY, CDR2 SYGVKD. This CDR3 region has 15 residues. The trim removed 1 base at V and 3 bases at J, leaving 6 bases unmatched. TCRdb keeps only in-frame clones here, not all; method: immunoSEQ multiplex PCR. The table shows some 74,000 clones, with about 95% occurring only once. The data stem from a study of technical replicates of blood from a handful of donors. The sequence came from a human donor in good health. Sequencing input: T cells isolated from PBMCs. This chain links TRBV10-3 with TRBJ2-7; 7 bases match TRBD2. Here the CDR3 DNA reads TGTGCCATCAGTGAGTTCCGGGAGCGGGACTACGAGCAGTACTTC. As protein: CAISEFRERDYEQYF.